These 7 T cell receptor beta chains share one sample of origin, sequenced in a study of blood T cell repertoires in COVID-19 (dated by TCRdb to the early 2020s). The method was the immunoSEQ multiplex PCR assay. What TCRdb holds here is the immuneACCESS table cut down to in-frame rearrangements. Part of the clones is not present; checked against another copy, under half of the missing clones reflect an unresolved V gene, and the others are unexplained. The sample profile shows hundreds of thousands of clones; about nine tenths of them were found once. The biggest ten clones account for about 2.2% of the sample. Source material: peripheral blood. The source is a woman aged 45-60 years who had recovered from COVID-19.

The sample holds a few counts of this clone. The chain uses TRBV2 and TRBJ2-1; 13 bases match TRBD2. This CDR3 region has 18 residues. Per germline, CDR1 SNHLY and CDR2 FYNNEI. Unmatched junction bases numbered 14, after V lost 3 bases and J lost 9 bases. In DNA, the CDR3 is TGTGCCAGCAGTGAGTCACTAGCGGGAGGGCCAGGGAATGGTGAGCAGTTCTTC. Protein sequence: CASSESLAGGPGNGEQFF.

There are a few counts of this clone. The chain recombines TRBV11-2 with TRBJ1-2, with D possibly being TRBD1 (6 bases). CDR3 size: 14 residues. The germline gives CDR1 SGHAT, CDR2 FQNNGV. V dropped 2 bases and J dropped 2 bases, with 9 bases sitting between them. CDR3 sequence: CASSLLQGNYGYTF. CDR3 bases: TGTGCCAGCAGCTTATTACAGGGCAACTATGGCTACACCTTC.

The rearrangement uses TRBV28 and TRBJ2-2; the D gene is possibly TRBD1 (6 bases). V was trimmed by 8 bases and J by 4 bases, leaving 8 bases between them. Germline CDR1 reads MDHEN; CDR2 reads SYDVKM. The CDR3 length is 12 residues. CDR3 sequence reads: CASRTVTGELFF. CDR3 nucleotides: TGTGCCAGCCGGACAGTCACCGGGGAGCTGTTTTTT.

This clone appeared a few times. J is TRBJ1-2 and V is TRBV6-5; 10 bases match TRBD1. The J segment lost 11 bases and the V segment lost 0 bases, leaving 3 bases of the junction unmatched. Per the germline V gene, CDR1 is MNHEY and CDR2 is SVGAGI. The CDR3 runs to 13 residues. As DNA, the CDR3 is TGTGCCAGCAGTTACTCGCAGGGACAGGGGTACACCTTC. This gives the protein CASSYSQGQGYTF.

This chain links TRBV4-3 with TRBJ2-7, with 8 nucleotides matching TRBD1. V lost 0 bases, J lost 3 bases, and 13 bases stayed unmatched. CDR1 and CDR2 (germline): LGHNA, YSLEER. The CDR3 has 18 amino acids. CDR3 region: CASSQEYPRGLYFYEQYF. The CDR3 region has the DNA TGCGCCAGCAGCCAAGAGTACCCCAGGGGGCTATATTTCTACGAGCAGTACTTC.

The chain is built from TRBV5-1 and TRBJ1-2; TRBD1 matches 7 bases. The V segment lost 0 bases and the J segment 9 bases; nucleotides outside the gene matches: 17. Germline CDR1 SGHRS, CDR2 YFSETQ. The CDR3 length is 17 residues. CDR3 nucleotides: TGCGCCAGCAGCTTGGAAGTGACAGGGTTCAAAACGAAAAGCTACACCTTC. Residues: CASSLEVTGFKTKSYTF.

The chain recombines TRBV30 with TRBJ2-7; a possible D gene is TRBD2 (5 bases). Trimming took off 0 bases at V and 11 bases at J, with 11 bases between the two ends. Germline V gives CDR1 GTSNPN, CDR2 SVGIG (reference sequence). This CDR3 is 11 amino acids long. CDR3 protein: CAWSVEGAEYF. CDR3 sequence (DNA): TGTGCCTGGAGTGTAGAGGGAGCGGAGTACTTC.